What follows are 2 T cell receptor beta chains derived from one specimen sequenced in a study of blood T cell repertoires in COVID-19. Sequencing was performed with immunoSEQ multiplex PCR; in TCRdb, only in-frame clones are kept and a portion is missing. The table shows around 120,000 clones, with roughly 83% occurring only once. The sample comprised peripheral blood. The receptors come from a man aged 25 to 45 with acute or convalescent COVID-19.

The chain links TRBV21-1 to TRBJ2-1; the table calls TRBD2, which could not be checked here. TRBV21-1 is deemed a pseudogene. The CDR3 spans 17 residues. In DNA, the CDR3 is TGTGCCAGCAGCAGCAGTGGCGGGGGCGGGAGCGGGAATGAGCAGTTCTTC. Its translation is CASSSSGGGGSGNEQFF.

J is TRBJ1-3 and V is TRBV29-1; 8 bases map to TRBD1. The CDR3 is 11 residues long. Trimming at V came to 6 bases and at J to 9 bases, leaving 4 bases not matched to a gene. Per germline, CDR1 SQVTM and CDR2 ANQGSEA. CDR3 in DNA: TGCAGCGTGGACAGGGACGGCACCATATATTTT. It encodes CSVDRDGTIYF.